The source of this TCR beta chain is a study of shared clonotypes between healthy human individuals. For the study at large: The study drew on a couple of women and a few men aged 18 to 49 as donors. Whole-study findings and limits: Clonotypes which were not shared had lower generation probabilities than clonotypes that all four donors shared. Large sequencing depth failed to make sorted-subset sequencing complete, rarefaction showed.

This clone was counted once. The target antigen is unknown. V trimming: 4 bases; J trimming: 2 bases; junction bases outside the gene matches: 8. The CDR3 is 15 amino acids. The germline CDR1 and CDR2 sequences are SGHNT and YYREEE (reference sequence). The data were produced by immunoSEQ multiplex PCR, yet TCRdb's version contains in-frame clones alone and is incomplete. Among about 2.1 million clones listed, roughly 95% were seen once. Naive CD8 cells, CD45RO-negative and positively selected for CCR7, excluded terminally differentiated effector memory CD45RA+ cells. This chain uses TRBV5-4 with TRBJ1-2; 7 bases line up with TRBD1. Material for sequencing was naive CD8+ T cells from PBMCs. The sequence was obtained from a man aged 18 to 30 in good health. Some clones in this sample may be carry-over from other donors' samples. Here the CDR3 DNA reads TGTGCCAGCAGCACCCGGACAGGCCAGAACTATGGCTACACCTTC. Protein product: CASSTRTGQNYGYTF.